This T cell receptor (beta chain) came from a study of shared clonotypes between healthy human individuals. TCRdb keeps only in-frame clones here, not all; method: immunoSEQ multiplex PCR. Here the sample spans approximately 2,000,000 clones, about 90% being singletons. Trimming took 2 bases from V and 10 from J; bases not matched to a gene: 13. CDR1 is MDHEN and CDR2 is SYDVKM in the germline V gene. The CDR3 length is 17 residues. The chain links TRBV28 to TRBJ1-6; 8 bases are a match to TRBD1. The TCR originated in a man aged 18 to 29 in good health. Some clones in this sample may be carry-over from other donors' samples. What was sequenced was naive CD4+ T cells from PBMCs. Subset specified: CD45RA+ positively selected. The CDR3 is CASSLKLTGTGGSPLHF. The CDR3 coding sequence is TGTGCCAGCAGTTTAAAACTCACCGGGACAGGAGGGTCACCCCTCCACTTT. The full variable domain, rest sourced from reference TRBV28 and TRBJ1-6, is DVKVTQSSRYLVKRTGEKVFLECVQDMDHENMFWYRQDPGLGLRLIYFSYDVKMKEKGDIPEGYSVSREKKERFSLILESASTNQTSMYLCASSLKLTGTGGSPLHFGNGTRLTVT.